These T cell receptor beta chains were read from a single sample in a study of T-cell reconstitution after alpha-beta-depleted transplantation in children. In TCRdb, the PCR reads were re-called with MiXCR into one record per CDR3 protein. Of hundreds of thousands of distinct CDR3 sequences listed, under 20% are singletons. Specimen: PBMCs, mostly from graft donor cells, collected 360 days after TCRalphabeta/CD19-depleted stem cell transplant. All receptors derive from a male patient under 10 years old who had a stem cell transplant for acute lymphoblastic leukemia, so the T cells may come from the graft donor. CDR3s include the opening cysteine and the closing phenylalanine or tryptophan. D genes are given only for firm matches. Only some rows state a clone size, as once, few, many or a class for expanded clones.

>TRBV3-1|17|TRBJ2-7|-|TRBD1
CASSFRPWDRGPYEQYF
TGTGCCAGCAGCTTCCGGCCCTGGGACAGGGGACCATACGAGCAGTACTTC
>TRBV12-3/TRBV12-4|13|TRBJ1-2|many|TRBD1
CASSPPGGDGYTF
TGTGCCAGCAGTCCTCCAGGGGGCGATGGCTACACCTTC
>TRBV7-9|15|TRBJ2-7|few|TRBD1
CASSSGQAVTYEQYF
TGTGCCAGCAGCTCGGGACAGGCGGTTACCTACGAGCAGTACTTC
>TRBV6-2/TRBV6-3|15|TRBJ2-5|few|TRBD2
CASAHRGREGETQYF
TGTGCCAGCGCCCATCGGGGCAGGGAGGGAGAGACCCAGTACTTC
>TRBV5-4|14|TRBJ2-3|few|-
CASSYTGRTDTQYF
TGTGCCAGCAGCTACACAGGGAGAACAGATACGCAGTATTTT
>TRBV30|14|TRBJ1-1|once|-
CAWSVGRANTEAFF
TGTGCCTGGAGTGTCGGACGGGCGAACACTGAAGCTTTCTTT
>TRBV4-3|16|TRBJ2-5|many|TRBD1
CASSQGPGQGIETQYF
TGCGCCAGCAGCCAAGGACCGGGACAGGGGATCGAGACCCAGTACTTC
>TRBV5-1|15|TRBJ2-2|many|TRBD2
CASSLREGNTGELFF
TGCGCCAGCAGCTTACGGGAGGGGAACACCGGGGAGCTGTTTTTT
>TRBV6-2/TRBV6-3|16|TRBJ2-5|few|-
CASSYDPTGDQETQYF
TGTGCCAGCAGTTACGACCCGACAGGCGACCAAGAGACCCAGTACTTC
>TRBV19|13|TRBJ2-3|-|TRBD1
CATRQGRTDTQYF
TGTGCCACCCGACAGGGTCGCACAGATACGCAGTATTTT
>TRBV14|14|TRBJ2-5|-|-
CASSLNTLGETQYF
TGTGCCAGCAGCCTGAACACCCTTGGAGAGACCCAGTACTTC
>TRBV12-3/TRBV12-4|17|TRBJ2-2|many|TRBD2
CASSSAPSGNDTGELFF
TGTGCCAGCAGTTCCGCCCCTAGCGGGAACGACACCGGGGAGCTGTTTTTT
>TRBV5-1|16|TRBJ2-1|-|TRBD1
CASSSRGQGATNEQFF
TGCGCCAGCAGCTCCCGGGGACAGGGGGCTACGAATGAGCAGTTCTTC
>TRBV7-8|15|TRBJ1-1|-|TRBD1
CASSQFPGQGAGAFF
TGTGCCAGCAGCCAATTCCCGGGACAGGGGGCGGGAGCTTTCTTT